The rows below give T cell receptor beta chains drawn from one sample of a study of blood T cells in healthy people across ages. Using its own MiXCR run on the 5' RACE reads, TCRdb lists one record per CDR3 protein. The table has roughly 560,000 distinct CDR3 sequences, around 24% seen once. The same specimen was also included in a second study, on T cells of mothers and their children.

The sequenced sample consisted of blood. Every receptor here comes from a boy between 5 and 17 years old in good health. The CDR3 runs from the conserved cysteine through the conserved F or W. A D gene is named only where the DNA matches it firmly. Clone size is shown for a subset of rows, as once, few, many or a class of expanded clone.

D | size | J | V | DNA | CDR3
NA | NA | TRBJ1-3 | TRBV19 | TGTGCCAGTAGCGGCGGAAACACCATATATTTT | CASSGGNTIYF
NA | NA | TRBJ1-4 | TRBV4-2 | TGTGCCAGCAGCCAGGCCGCAGGGGTGGCTAATGAAAAACTGTTTTTT | CASSQAAGVANEKLFF
TRBD2 | few | TRBJ2-1 | TRBV6-5 | TGTGCCAGCAGATACAGCGGGAGAGGGGCCTACAATGAGCAGTTCTTC | CASRYSGRGAYNEQFF
TRBD2 | NA | TRBJ2-7 | TRBV29-1 | TGCAGCGTTAGTGGGACTAACTCCTACGAGCAGTACTTC | CSVSGTNSYEQYF
NA | NA | TRBJ2-7 | TRBV12-3/TRBV12-4 | TGTGCCAGCAGTTTAGGGTTCAACTACGAGCAGTACTTC | CASSLGFNYEQYF
TRBD2 | NA | TRBJ2-1 | TRBV7-9 | TGTGCCAGCAGTTCTCTTCGGGGGGGTTCCTACAATGAGCAGTTCTTC | CASSSLRGGSYNEQFF
NA | NA | TRBJ1-3 | TRBV7-3 | TGTGCCAGCAGCTTAATGGGGCCAGGGACAGGAAACACCATATATTTT | CASSLMGPGTGNTIYF
NA | few | TRBJ2-1 | TRBV7-3 | TGTGCCAGCAGCTCCTTAAGACGGATTAGGAGGGTAAATGAGCAGTTCTTC | CASSSLRRIRRVNEQFF
NA | NA | TRBJ2-1 | TRBV5-1 | TGCGCCAGCAGCTCCGGGCCCGAGCAGTTCTTC | CASSSGPEQFF
TRBD2 | NA | TRBJ2-2 | TRBV20-1 | TGCAGTGCTACTCTAGCGGGGAGAGACACCGGGGAGCTGTTTTTT | CSATLAGRDTGELFF
TRBD2 | few | TRBJ2-4 | TRBV25-1 | TGTGCCAGCAGTGATACTAGTTACTCGGGGGGAGCCAAAAACATTCAGTACTTC | CASSDTSYSGGAKNIQYF
TRBD2 | many | TRBJ2-3 | TRBV6-5 | TGTGCCAGCAGTTACGGGACTAGCAAGGTAGATACGCAGTATTTT | CASSYGTSKVDTQYF
NA | few | TRBJ2-5 | TRBV20-1 | TGCAGTGCTAGAGGGGAAGGAAAAGAGACCCAGTACTTC | CSARGEGKETQYF
NA | few | TRBJ2-2 | TRBV7-9 | TGTGCCTACATGCCCAGGAACTCCGGGGAGCTGTTTTTT | CAYMPRNSGELFF
NA | NA | TRBJ2-3 | TRBV19 | TGTGCCACATCGGGACAAGGCACAGATACGCAGTATTTT | CATSGQGTDTQYF
TRBD2 | few | TRBJ2-5 | TRBV4-3 | TGCGCCAGCAGCCAGGGACTAGCGGTAGAGACCCAGTACTTC | CASSQGLAVETQYF
TRBD1 | NA | TRBJ1-5 | TRBV6-2/TRBV6-3 | TGTGCCAGCAGACGGGACAGGGGGTGGAATCAGCCCCAGCATTTT | CASRRDRGWNQPQHF
TRBD1 | NA | TRBJ1-5 | TRBV10-3 | TGTGCCATCAGTGAGGGACAGGGATATAGCAATCAGCCCCAGCATTTT | CAISEGQGYSNQPQHF
TRBD2 | few | TRBJ2-1 | TRBV20-1 | TGCAGTGCAAAGAATCCCGGGACTAGCGGGAGGAATGAGCAGTTCTTC | CSAKNPGTSGRNEQFF
TRBD1 | few | TRBJ2-5 | TRBV29-1 | TGCAGCGTTGAAGTTGGGGGACAGGGCCCGTTCCCAGAGACCCAGTACTTC | CSVEVGGQGPFPETQYF